This TCR beta chain comes out of a study of blood T cell repertoires in COVID-19. Study-wide background: Sites across the United States, Italy and Spain contributed samples from acute and convalescent COVID-19. T cells, B-cell-depleted T cells, or PBMCs provided the cDNA or gDNA that served as material.

In the source study's methods: From reference gene primer amplification, estimates of nucleated cell counts were derived. The table came from immunoSEQ multiplex PCR; TCRdb's copy has only in-frame clones and leaves some out. The D gene and trimming were derived from the DNA, and the V and J assignments and clone size from that table. The sample lists tens of thousands of clones; about 86% were seen once. The CDR3 consists of 14 residues. Germline V lookup: CDR1 KGHSH, CDR2 LQKENI. Only a few counts were recorded for this clone. A junction end diverges from the germline sequence, so it may reflect a read error.

The chain employs TRBV18 and TRBJ1-5; D possibly corresponds to TRBD1 (5 bases). The specimen sequenced was peripheral blood. The clonotype originates from a woman aged 70-85 years with acute or convalescent COVID-19. CDR3 nucleotides: TGTGCCAGCACACCCGACAGAAGCAATCAGCCCCAGCATTTT. Encoded protein: CASTPDRSNQPQHF.